A selection of T cell receptor beta chains follows, all from one sample in a study of cytomegalovirus exposure and HLA in healthy donors. Measured with immunoSEQ multiplex PCR; TCRdb has only the in-frame clones, and not every one. The data contain around 160,000 clones, more than 65% of them singletons. The sample was PBMCs. Source of these receptors: a man aged 18 to 29 in good health and CMV-seropositive. Both conserved end residues are part of each CDR3. Fields, in order: J gene, D gene, clone size, V gene, CDR3 protein, CDR3 DNA. The D gene is left open where the match is weak. Clone size, where shown, is once, few, many, or a class for clones that have expanded.

J gene: TRBJ2-1; D gene: TRBD2; clone size: -; V gene: TRBV11-3; CDR3 protein: CASSLGSGSYYEQFF; CDR3 DNA: TGTGCCAGCAGCTTGGGCAGCGGGAGTTATTACGAGCAGTTCTTC
J gene: TRBJ2-1; D gene: TRBD1; clone size: -; V gene: TRBV5-1; CDR3 protein: CASSSRTGGFYNEQFF; CDR3 DNA: TGCGCCAGCAGCTCTAGGACAGGGGGATTCTACAATGAGCAGTTCTTC
J gene: TRBJ2-1; D gene: -; clone size: -; V gene: TRBV10-1; CDR3 protein: CASSETGSSYNEQFF; CDR3 DNA: TGCGCCAGCAGTGAGACAGGAAGCTCCTACAATGAGCAGTTCTTC
J gene: TRBJ1-1; D gene: TRBD1; clone size: -; V gene: TRBV29-1; CDR3 protein: CSVEEDRAKTEAFF; CDR3 DNA: TGCAGCGTTGAAGAGGACAGGGCGAAGACTGAAGCTTTCTTT
J gene: TRBJ2-1; D gene: TRBD2; clone size: -; V gene: TRBV11-2; CDR3 protein: CASSLEGGTSEQFF; CDR3 DNA: TGTGCCAGCAGCTTAGAGGGGGGGACTAGTGAGCAGTTCTTC
J gene: TRBJ1-3; D gene: TRBD1; clone size: -; V gene: TRBV2; CDR3 protein: CASSWTGASGNTIYF; CDR3 DNA: TGTGCCAGCAGTTGGACAGGGGCCTCTGGAAACACCATATATTTT
J gene: TRBJ2-3; D gene: TRBD1; clone size: -; V gene: TRBV5-6; CDR3 protein: CASRGTGADTQYF; CDR3 DNA: TGTGCCAGCAGGGGGACAGGGGCAGATACGCAGTATTTT
J gene: TRBJ2-3; D gene: -; clone size: -; V gene: TRBV2; CDR3 protein: CASSLDRESTQYF; CDR3 DNA: TGTGCCAGCAGTCTCGACCGGGAATCGACGCAGTATTTT
J gene: TRBJ2-3; D gene: TRBD2; clone size: -; V gene: TRBV7-2; CDR3 protein: CASSYTSGGPTDTQYF; CDR3 DNA: TGTGCCAGCAGCTACACTAGCGGGGGGCCCACAGATACGCAGTATTTT
J gene: TRBJ2-1; D gene: TRBD2; clone size: -; V gene: TRBV11-2; CDR3 protein: CASSLELAAYNEQFF; CDR3 DNA: TGTGCCAGCAGCTTAGAACTAGCGGCGTACAATGAGCAGTTCTTC
J gene: TRBJ2-1; D gene: TRBD1; clone size: -; V gene: TRBV6-5; CDR3 protein: CASSYSRWTGNEQFF; CDR3 DNA: TGTGCCAGCAGTTACTCGAGGTGGACAGGCAATGAGCAGTTCTTC
J gene: TRBJ1-1; D gene: TRBD1; clone size: -; V gene: TRBV5-6; CDR3 protein: CASSPGTDPEAFF; CDR3 DNA: TGTGCCAGCAGCCCGGGGACAGACCCTGAAGCTTTCTTT
J gene: TRBJ2-3; D gene: -; clone size: -; V gene: TRBV30; CDR3 protein: CAWSRGLSKDTQYF; CDR3 DNA: TGTGCCTGGAGTAGGGGGTTGTCGAAAGATACGCAGTATTTT
J gene: TRBJ1-1; D gene: -; clone size: -; V gene: TRBV6-5; CDR3 protein: CASSEGLYANTEAFF; CDR3 DNA: TGTGCCAGCAGCGAGGGACTGTACGCGAACACTGAAGCTTTCTTT
J gene: TRBJ2-2; D gene: -; clone size: -; V gene: TRBV4-1; CDR3 protein: CASSQVEGMGAGELFF; CDR3 DNA: TGCGCCAGCAGCCAAGTGGAGGGGATGGGGGCCGGGGAGCTGTTTTTT
J gene: TRBJ2-3; D gene: TRBD1; clone size: few; V gene: TRBV5-1; CDR3 protein: CASSWTGSADTQYF; CDR3 DNA: TGCGCCAGCTCCTGGACAGGTTCGGCAGATACGCAGTATTTT
J gene: TRBJ1-1; D gene: -; clone size: -; V gene: TRBV11-2; CDR3 protein: CASSLGGGRGLNTEAFF; CDR3 DNA: TGTGCCAGCAGCCTTGGCGGGGGGCGAGGTTTGAACACTGAAGCTTTCTTT
J gene: TRBJ2-3; D gene: TRBD1; clone size: -; V gene: TRBV29-1; CDR3 protein: CSVDRDRETDTQYF; CDR3 DNA: TGCAGCGTTGATAGGGACAGGGAAACAGATACGCAGTATTTT
J gene: TRBJ1-2; D gene: -; clone size: few; V gene: TRBV11-1; CDR3 protein: CASSLAATAGYTF; CDR3 DNA: TGTGCCAGCAGCTTAGCGGCGACAGCAGGCTACACCTTC
J gene: TRBJ1-1; D gene: TRBD1; clone size: -; V gene: TRBV5-1; CDR3 protein: CASSLGTGGMNTEAFF; CDR3 DNA: TGCGCCAGCAGCTTAGGGACAGGGGGCATGAACACTGAAGCTTTCTTT
J gene: TRBJ1-1; D gene: -; clone size: -; V gene: TRBV9; CDR3 protein: CASSAGEGTEAFF; CDR3 DNA: TGTGCCAGCAGCGCCGGGGAGGGGACTGAAGCTTTCTTT
J gene: TRBJ2-5; D gene: TRBD2; clone size: -; V gene: TRBV5-1; CDR3 protein: CAGKPGGTSGALGAQYF; CDR3 DNA: TGCGCCGGCAAACCCGGAGGGACTAGCGGGGCCCTGGGGGCCCAGTACTTC
J gene: TRBJ2-1; D gene: TRBD2; clone size: few; V gene: TRBV19; CDR3 protein: CASHIAGGPGEQFF; CDR3 DNA: TGTGCCAGCCACATAGCGGGGGGGCCAGGTGAGCAGTTCTTC
J gene: TRBJ1-5; D gene: TRBD1; clone size: -; V gene: TRBV28; CDR3 protein: CASSFGGQGGQPQHF; CDR3 DNA: TGTGCCAGCAGTTTTGGCGGACAGGGGGGCCAGCCCCAGCATTTT
J gene: TRBJ2-5; D gene: TRBD2; clone size: -; V gene: TRBV28; CDR3 protein: CASSRREGGIETQYF; CDR3 DNA: TGTGCCAGCAGTCGGAGGGAGGGAGGGATAGAGACCCAGTACTTC
J gene: TRBJ2-1; D gene: TRBD2; clone size: -; V gene: TRBV7-2; CDR3 protein: CASSALAGGNNEQFF; CDR3 DNA: TGTGCCAGCAGCGCATTAGCGGGGGGTAACAATGAGCAGTTCTTC
J gene: TRBJ2-1; D gene: TRBD2; clone size: -; V gene: TRBV7-3; CDR3 protein: CASSRSGTSEEEQFF; CDR3 DNA: TGTGCCAGCAGCCGCTCCGGGACTAGCGAGGAGGAGCAGTTCTTC
J gene: TRBJ1-2; D gene: TRBD1; clone size: -; V gene: TRBV5-4; CDR3 protein: CASSTDRSTLYYGYTF; CDR3 DNA: TGTGCCAGCAGCACGGACAGGTCGACACTTTATTATGGCTACACCTTC
J gene: TRBJ2-1; D gene: TRBD2; clone size: few; V gene: TRBV6-5; CDR3 protein: CASQRESYNEQFF; CDR3 DNA: TGTGCCAGCCAGCGGGAGTCCTACAATGAGCAGTTCTTC
J gene: TRBJ2-1; D gene: -; clone size: -; V gene: TRBV28; CDR3 protein: CASSPTPQGYNEQFF; CDR3 DNA: TGTGCCAGCAGCCCCACCCCACAGGGCTACAATGAGCAGTTCTTC
J gene: TRBJ1-4; D gene: -; clone size: -; V gene: TRBV2; CDR3 protein: CASSEVRTNEKLFF; CDR3 DNA: TGTGCCAGCAGTGAAGTGAGAACTAATGAAAAACTGTTTTTT
J gene: TRBJ2-3; D gene: TRBD2; clone size: -; V gene: TRBV29-1; CDR3 protein: CSACLLAGSVDTQYF; CDR3 DNA: TGCAGCGCCTGTCTCCTAGCGGGATCGGTAGATACGCAGTATTTT
J gene: TRBJ2-5; D gene: -; clone size: -; V gene: TRBV4-1; CDR3 protein: CASSQDFETQYF; CDR3 DNA: TGCGCCAGCAGCCAAGACTTCGAGACCCAGTACTTC
J gene: TRBJ2-1; D gene: -; clone size: -; V gene: TRBV2; CDR3 protein: CASSEVDEQFF; CDR3 DNA: TGTGCCAGCAGTGAGGTAGATGAGCAGTTCTTC
J gene: TRBJ2-1; D gene: TRBD2; clone size: -; V gene: TRBV5-1; CDR3 protein: CASSLAGGTAYNEQFF; CDR3 DNA: TGCGCCAGCAGCTTGGCCGGGGGGACGGCCTACAATGAGCAGTTCTTC
J gene: TRBJ2-2; D gene: -; clone size: -; V gene: TRBV9; CDR3 protein: CASSGAPGAVTTGELFF; CDR3 DNA: TGTGCCAGCAGCGGCGCCCCTGGGGCTGTAACCACCGGGGAGCTGTTTTTT
J gene: TRBJ1-5; D gene: -; clone size: -; V gene: TRBV18; CDR3 protein: CASSPSLEDFGPQHF; CDR3 DNA: TGTGCCAGCTCACCCTCGTTAGAGGACTTTGGGCCCCAGCATTTT
J gene: TRBJ2-5; D gene: TRBD1; clone size: -; V gene: TRBV5-1; CDR3 protein: CASSPDRVGQETQYF; CDR3 DNA: TGCGCCAGCAGCCCGGACAGGGTCGGGCAAGAGACCCAGTACTTC
J gene: TRBJ2-5; D gene: TRBD2; clone size: -; V gene: TRBV6-1; CDR3 protein: CASSAGLAGLQETQYF; CDR3 DNA: TGTGCCAGCAGTGCGGGACTAGCGGGACTCCAAGAGACCCAGTACTTC
J gene: TRBJ2-5; D gene: -; clone size: -; V gene: TRBV7-9; CDR3 protein: CASTSGRGRETQYF; CDR3 DNA: TGTGCCAGCACCTCGGGCAGGGGCCGGGAGACCCAGTACTTC
J gene: TRBJ2-1; D gene: TRBD2; clone size: -; V gene: TRBV4-1; CDR3 protein: CASSQDQFSGGHNEQFF; CDR3 DNA: TGCGCCAGCAGCCAAGACCAGTTTAGCGGGGGCCACAATGAGCAGTTCTTC
J gene: TRBJ1-1; D gene: -; clone size: few; V gene: TRBV10-3; CDR3 protein: CAISGGQLNTEAFF; CDR3 DNA: TGTGCCATCAGTGGGGGACAACTGAACACTGAAGCTTTCTTT
J gene: TRBJ1-5; D gene: TRBD1; clone size: -; V gene: TRBV29-1; CDR3 protein: CSVQGQGDQPQHF; CDR3 DNA: TGCAGCGTCCAAGGACAGGGGGATCAGCCCCAGCATTTT
J gene: TRBJ1-5; D gene: -; clone size: -; V gene: TRBV4-1; CDR3 protein: CASSQPGDNQPQHF; CDR3 DNA: TGCGCCAGCAGCCAACCAGGGGATAATCAGCCCCAGCATTTT
J gene: TRBJ2-2; D gene: -; clone size: -; V gene: TRBV6-5; CDR3 protein: CASHTSSGNTGELFF; CDR3 DNA: TGTGCCAGCCACACGTCCTCGGGGAACACCGGGGAGCTGTTTTTT
J gene: TRBJ1-1; D gene: TRBD1; clone size: -; V gene: TRBV2; CDR3 protein: CASSRDRSNEAFF; CDR3 DNA: TGTGCCAGCAGTCGGGACAGGTCAAATGAAGCTTTCTTT
J gene: TRBJ2-4; D gene: -; clone size: -; V gene: TRBV5-1; CDR3 protein: CASSLEGGTGFGNIQYF; CDR3 DNA: TGCGCCAGCAGCTTGGAAGGGGGAACAGGTTTTGGAAACATTCAGTACTTC